This TCR beta chain originates from a study of blood T cell repertoires in COVID-19 (dated by TCRdb to 2018 to 2021). Background on the whole study: Samples covering the acute and convalescent phases of COVID-19 were provided by collaborators in the United States, Italy and Spain. The material from the prospective study consisted of cDNA or gDNA derived from T cells, B-cell-depleted T cells, or PBMCs. The dataset comprised deeply sampled blood TCRbeta repertoires from subjects exposed to, actively infected with, or recovered from COVID-19. A freely available public database, intended as a resource for researchers studying the immune response to SARS-CoV-2, is where the repertoires were released. Samples were obtained from the ongoing ImmuneRACE study (first 160 participants) and from about 1,300 subjects provided by 6 global collaborators. Sample metadata almost always included a de-identified subject ID, COVID-19 status, age in years and sex. Where available, HLA class I and class II types were taken from metadata supplied by the sample provider and were not determined by assay-based typing. Findings and caveats that apply to the study as a whole: Clinical and demographic metadata were provided uncurated, with the amount varying by source and participant.

The immunoSEQ Assay, a bias-controlled multiplex PCR, was used to amplify TCRbeta CDR3 regions from genomic DNA. As for how the authors treated the data: Nucleated cell counts per sample were estimated from amplification of reference gene primers within the assay. To quantify the absolute abundance of each unique TCRbeta CDR3 rearrangement, sequence reads were collapsed and filtered. Productive Simpson clonality was computed per sample as the square root of Simpson's diversity index over productive rearrangements. The table was pulled from immuneACCESS by TCRdb, which kept in-frame rearrangements only. Such tables lose some clones; where checked, under half of the loss comes from unresolved V genes, and the rest has no known cause. That table supplies the V and J calls and clone size; D and trimming were determined from the DNA. The sample has about 130,000 clones on record, around 76% of them singletons. 5.5% of the sample is in the top ten clones.

This clone showed up just a few times. Its antigen is currently not known. No much larger clonotype is one base removed from it; base qualities were not supplied. The collaborating institutions used their own protocols to collect whole blood in K2EDTA tubes. For TCRbeta analysis, collaborator samples were shipped as frozen whole blood, as isolated PBMCs, or as DNA extracted from either sample type. The sequenced material came from peripheral blood. This TCR was sampled from a man between 60 and 70 years old with acute or convalescent COVID-19.

Here the CDR3 is given as CSATLVNTEAFF. DNA sequence: TGCAGCGCCACTCTCGTGAACACTGAAGCTTTCTTT. The rearranged segments are TRBV29-1 and TRBJ1-1, with an unclear D gene assignment. The CDR3 numbers 12 residues from cysteine through phenylalanine. The read is trimmed to its CDR3 DNA, 36 bases read in frame from base 1. V sheds 7 bases and J sheds 0 bases, leaving 9 bases between their ends. The germline V gene specifies SQVTM as CDR1 and ANQGSEA as CDR2.